This T cell receptor (beta chain) was profiled in a study of blood T cell repertoires in COVID-19. Overall study context: Samples came from the United States, Italy and Spain, spanning acute and convalescent COVID-19. Sources were T cells, B-cell-depleted T cells, or PBMCs; the material itself was cDNA or gDNA.

How the authors handled the data: Reference gene primer amplification gave nucleated cell count estimates. Profiling relied on immunoSEQ multiplex PCR, and the TCRdb table lists in-frame clones only, not all of them. That table supplies the V and J calls and clone size; D and trimming were determined from the DNA. The sample lists approximately 52,000 clones, 89% occurring once. The sample comprised peripheral blood. This clonotype originated in a man aged 55 to 70 with active COVID-19.

CDR3 DNA: TGTGCCAGCAGGAGGACGGGCGGGCAAGAGACCCAGTACTTC. Translating it yields CASRRTGGQETQYF. The J gene is TRBJ2-5, the V gene TRBV7-3; weak D call: TRBD2 (5 bases). In germline, CDR1 is SGHTA, CDR2 FQGTGA. CDR3 size: 14 residues. With 6 bases removed from V and 2 bases from J, the gap between germline ends came to 13 bases.